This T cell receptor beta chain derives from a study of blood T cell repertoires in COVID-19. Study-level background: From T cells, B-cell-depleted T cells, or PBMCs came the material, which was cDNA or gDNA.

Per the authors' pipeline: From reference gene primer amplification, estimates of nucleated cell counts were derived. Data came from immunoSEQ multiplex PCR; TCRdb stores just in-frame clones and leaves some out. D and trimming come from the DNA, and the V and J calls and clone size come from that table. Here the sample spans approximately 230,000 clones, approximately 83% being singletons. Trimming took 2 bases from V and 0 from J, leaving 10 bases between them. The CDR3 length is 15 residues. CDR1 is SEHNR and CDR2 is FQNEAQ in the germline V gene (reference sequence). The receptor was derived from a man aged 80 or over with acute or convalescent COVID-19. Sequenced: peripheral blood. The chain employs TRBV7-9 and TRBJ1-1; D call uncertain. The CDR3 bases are TGTGCCAGCAGCTTATTTGTGTCTTTGAACACTGAAGCTTTCTTT. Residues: CASSLFVSLNTEAFF.